The rows below give T cell receptor beta chains drawn from one sample of a study of early T cells in non-severe SARS-CoV-2 infection. A single record per CDR3 protein comes from TCRdb applying MiXCR to the 5' RACE reads. Of roughly 20,000 distinct CDR3 sequences listed, more than 5% are singletons. Sample: whole blood. The receptors were sampled from an adult who was a healthcare worker with PCR-confirmed SARS-CoV-2 infection or an uninfected control (not recorded which). The CDR3 runs from the conserved cysteine through the conserved F or W. A D gene is named only where the DNA matches it firmly. The listing skips clone size in some rows; elsewhere it reads once, few, many or a size class.

length,D,size,V,J,CDR3,DNA
15,-,few,TRBV28,TRBJ2-1,CASMWGTLSYNEQFF,TGTGCCAGCATGTGGGGAACACTCTCCTACAATGAGCAGTTCTTC
13,TRBD1,many,TRBV4-2,TRBJ1-2,CASSQDRDSPFTF,TGTGCCAGCAGCCAAGATCGGGACAGTCCGTTCACCTTC
16,-,many,TRBV27,TRBJ2-7,CASSPGRSGFSYEQYF,TGTGCCAGCAGTCCTGGGCGGAGCGGGTTCTCCTACGAGCAGTACTTC
11,-,few,TRBV4-2,TRBJ2-3,CASSHEQTQYF,TGTGCCAGCAGCCATGAACAGACGCAGTATTTT
14,TRBD2,many,TRBV20-1,TRBJ2-7,CSACPGLVDYEQYF,TGCAGTGCATGTCCGGGACTAGTAGACTACGAGCAGTACTTC
14,TRBD1,many,TRBV10-3,TRBJ1-2,CAIQGAAGSDGYTF,TGTGCCATCCAGGGGGCTGCCGGGAGTGATGGCTACACCTTC
16,-,many,TRBV11-3,TRBJ2-1,CASSQGGASGYNEQFF,TGTGCCAGCAGCCAGGGGGGGGCTAGCGGTTACAATGAGCAGTTCTTC
11,TRBD1,many,TRBV20-1,TRBJ1-4,CSAWRNRGELF,TGCAGTGCTTGGAGAAACAGGGGAGAGCTTTTT
13,-,many,TRBV24-1,TRBJ2-5,CATSPGYQETQYF,TGTGCCACCAGTCCAGGGTACCAAGAGACCCAGTACTTC
15,TRBD1,many,TRBV20-1,TRBJ1-6,CSAIRDRGNYSPLHF,TGCAGTGCTATCCGGGACAGGGGAAATTATTCACCCCTCCACTTT
11,-,-,TRBV11-2,TRBJ2-1,CASNTDNEQFF,TGTGCCAGCAACACCGACAATGAGCAGTTCTTC
12,TRBD1,many,TRBV2,TRBJ1-5,CASNRGSQPQHF,TGTGCCAGCAACAGGGGAAGCCAGCCCCAGCATTTT
12,-,many,TRBV29-1,TRBJ2-2,CSVARATGELFF,TGCAGCGTTGCCAGGGCCACCGGGGAGCTGTTTTTT
13,TRBD2,many,TRBV25-1,TRBJ2-7,CASSGTSSYEQYF,TGTGCCAGCAGCGGGACTAGCTCCTACGAGCAGTACTTC
15,-,many,TRBV12-3/TRBV12-4,TRBJ1-1,CASRLSGTVNTEAFF,TGTGCCAGCAGATTAAGCGGGACGGTGAACACTGAAGCTTTCTTT
13,-,few,TRBV19,TRBJ2-3,CASSMRYTDTQYF,TGTGCCAGTAGTATGCGGTACACAGATACGCAGTATTTT
15,-,many,TRBV7-6,TRBJ2-1,CASSLGVVAGNEQFF,TGTGCCAGCAGCCTAGGGGTGGTGGCTGGGAATGAGCAGTTCTTC
15,TRBD1,many,TRBV6-5,TRBJ1-1,CASTGPQGQHTEAFF,TGTGCCAGCACCGGGCCGCAGGGACAGCACACTGAAGCTTTCTTT
17,TRBD1,few,TRBV27,TRBJ1-6,CASSPYTGGAQWSPLHF,TGTGCCAGCAGTCCCTACACAGGGGGCGCACAGTGGTCACCCCTCCACTTT
13,-,many,TRBV29-1,TRBJ2-5,CSVDRHPQETQYF,TGCAGCGTTGATAGACACCCTCAAGAGACCCAGTACTTC
14,TRBD2,medium-sized,TRBV20-1,TRBJ2-7,CSAHGLAEFYEQYF,TGCAGTGCACACGGACTAGCGGAATTTTACGAGCAGTACTTC
17,-,medium-sized,TRBV20-1,TRBJ2-3,CSAPPTPGQGVGDTQYF,TGCAGTGCCCCCCCCACCCCCGGGCAGGGAGTGGGGGATACGCAGTATTTT
13,-,many,TRBV29-1,TRBJ1-1,CSVEGQMNTEAFF,TGCAGCGTTGAAGGACAAATGAACACTGAAGCTTTCTTT
17,TRBD1,many,TRBV3-1,TRBJ1-3,CASSQGTGNFAGDTIYF,TGTGCCAGCAGCCAAGGGACAGGGAATTTCGCAGGAGACACCATATATTTT
11,-,many,TRBV29-1,TRBJ1-2,CSVENGGGYTF,TGCAGCGTTGAAAATGGCGGTGGCTACACCTTC
13,-,many,TRBV11-2,TRBJ1-1,CASRQSLSTEAFF,TGTGCCAGCAGACAGAGCCTGAGCACTGAAGCTTTCTTT
13,-,many,TRBV5-4,TRBJ2-1,CASSPESVDEQFF,TGTGCCAGCAGCCCCGAAAGCGTCGATGAGCAGTTCTTC
16,-,-,TRBV2,TRBJ2-7,CASSEFLSESSYEQYF,TGTGCCAGCAGTGAATTCCTCAGCGAGAGCTCCTACGAGCAGTACTTC
15,-,many,TRBV14,TRBJ1-1,CASSHLQQGSTEAFF,TGTGCCAGCAGCCACCTCCAACAGGGTAGCACTGAAGCTTTCTTT